The present T cell receptor (beta chain) was sequenced within a study of blood T cell repertoires in COVID-19. At the level of the study: T cells, B-cell-depleted T cells, or PBMCs provided the cDNA or gDNA that served as material.

In the source study's methods: It was from reference gene primer amplification that nucleated cell counts were estimated. Clones were read by immunoSEQ multiplex PCR, and TCRdb kept only the in-frame ones, dropping some. V and J calls and clone size are copied from that table; D and trimming were computed from the DNA. This table has 100,000 to 150,000 clones, roughly 80% appearing once. The germline V gene encodes CDR1 SGHRS and CDR2 YFSETQ. V was clipped by 3 bases and J by 4 bases; unmatched bases: 11. The CDR3 sequence is 16 residues long. Sequenced sample: peripheral blood. This receptor was taken from an elderly woman with acute or convalescent COVID-19. This chain links TRBV5-1 with TRBJ2-5; TRBD1 matches at 8 bases. CDR3 nucleotide sequence: TGCGCCAGCAGCTCAACCCATGGACAGGGCAGAGAGACCCAGTACTTC. Translation: CASSSTHGQGRETQYF.